This TCR beta chain comes out of a study of T cells in Graves' hyperthyroidism and ophthalmopathy. Regarding the study as a whole: Most clonotypes expanded in the thyroid (above 0.001) were also present in blood. Ophthalmopathy was predicted by the model a median of roughly 6.6 months ahead of onset.

The V gene lost 4 bases and the J gene lost 8 bases, with 13 bases spanning the gap. This CDR3 is 13 amino acids long. Germline values: CDR1 SGHRS, CDR2 YFSETQ. TCR beta CDR3 sequences were amplified from RNA transcripts. RT-PCR in the first round (using the HTBI primer set) targeted the TCR CDR3. TCRdb ran MiXCR on the multiplex PCR reads and lists one entry per CDR3 protein. The sample lists under 400,000 distinct CDR3 sequences; approximately 25% were seen once. The sample holds a few counts of this clonotype. Its antigen is undetermined. Graves' hyperthyroidism was deemed stable absent ophthalmopathy progression within 18 months.

This chain connects TRBV5-1 to TRBJ2-1; D unclear. Sequenced sample: blood. The TCR was taken from a man aged 45-65 years with Graves' hyperthyroidism. CDR3 sequence reads: CASSPKGIDEQFF. CDR3 in DNA: TGCGCCAGCAGCCCTAAAGGGATCGATGAGCAGTTCTTC.